This TCR beta chain was observed in a study of T cells in Graves' hyperthyroidism and ophthalmopathy. Study conclusions and caveats: The model's output predicted ophthalmopathy at a median of about 6.5 months prior to onset. Also found in blood were most expanded thyroid clonotypes above 0.001.

Template material for amplifying TCR beta CDR3 regions consisted of RNA transcripts. The HTBI primer set served for first-round RT-PCR of the TCR CDR3. MiXCR was run by TCRdb on the multiplex PCR reads, yielding one entry per CDR3 protein. The sample lists some 350,000 distinct CDR3 sequences, roughly 19% seen once, with around 4% in the top ten. Trimming shortened V by 5 bases and J by 4 bases, and 20 bases separated the two germline ends. This CDR3 is built from 15 residues. From germline, CDR1 is DFQATT and CDR2 SNEGSKA (reference sequence). This clonotype appeared many times. Its antigen remains unidentified. Pregnant or lactating patients were excluded, as were those with uncontrolled infection or other autoimmune disease.

This clonotype was sampled from a young woman with Graves' hyperthyroidism. Sequencing was done on a sample of blood. V usage is TRBV20-1 and J usage is TRBJ2-5; TRBD2 is a possible D gene (6 bases). CDR3 DNA: TGCAGTGCTCCCGACGCGGGGCCAAGCGGAGAGACCCAGTACTTC. As protein: CSAPDAGPSGETQYF.